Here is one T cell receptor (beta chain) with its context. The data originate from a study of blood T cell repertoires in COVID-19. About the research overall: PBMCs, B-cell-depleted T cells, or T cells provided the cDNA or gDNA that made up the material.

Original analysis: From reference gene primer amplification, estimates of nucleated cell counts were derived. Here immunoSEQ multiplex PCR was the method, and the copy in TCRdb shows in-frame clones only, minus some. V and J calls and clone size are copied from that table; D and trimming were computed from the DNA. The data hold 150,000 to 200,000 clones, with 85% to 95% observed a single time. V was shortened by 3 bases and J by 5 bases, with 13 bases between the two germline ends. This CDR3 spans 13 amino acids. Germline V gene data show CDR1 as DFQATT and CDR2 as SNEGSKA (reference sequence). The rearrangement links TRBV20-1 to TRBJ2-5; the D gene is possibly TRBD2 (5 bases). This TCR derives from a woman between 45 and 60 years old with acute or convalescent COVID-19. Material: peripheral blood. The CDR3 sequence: CSASKQTKETQYF. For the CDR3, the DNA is TGCAGTGCTAGTAAACAGACTAAGGAGACCCAGTACTTC.